This T cell receptor (beta chain) was documented in a study of blood T cell repertoires in COVID-19. Study in general: Spain, Italy and the United States supplied samples that represented acute and convalescent COVID-19. Sample material is recorded as cDNA or gDNA derived from T cells, B-cell-depleted T cells, or PBMCs.

Authors' processing steps: Nucleated cell number was recorded as an estimate derived from reference gene primer amplification. Here immunoSEQ multiplex PCR was the method, and the copy in TCRdb shows in-frame clones only, minus some. That table furnishes V, J and clone size, whereas the DNA furnished D and trimming. The top ten hold approximately 4.4% of the sample, which has about 200,000 clones, 88% seen once. Sequencing was performed on peripheral blood. The receptor was isolated from a human donor in a cohort sampled during active COVID-19.

The CDR3 loop reads CAWRPAGSRKEAFF. The CDR3 DNA is TGTGCCTGGAGACCGGCAGGGTCTAGGAAAGAAGCTTTCTTT. This chain joins TRBV30 and TRBJ1-1, with D possibly matching TRBD1 (5 bases). The CDR3 extends over 14 amino acids. Germline V CDR1 and CDR2: GTSNPN, SVGIG (reference sequence). V lost 3 bases, J lost 8 bases, and 19 bases lay in between.